This TCR beta chain was documented in a study of PD-L1 blockade in urothelial cancer. The time point is: peripheral blood 6 weeks after treatment start. Only in-frame clones appear in the TCRdb table, and some are missing; sequencing was by immunoSEQ multiplex PCR. The sample includes around 50,000 clones, approximately 90% of them seen just once. The CDR3 spans 16 residues. Study-wide results and caveats: A below-median TCR clonality in blood before treatment predicted better survival.

For this clone: What it binds is not known.

The chain employs TRBV21-1 and TRBJ1-4. TRBV21-1 is a documented pseudogene. The sample here was PBMCs, taken around atezolizumab (anti-PD-L1) treatment. The clonotype originates from a man aged 60-69 years with urothelial cancer. The CDR3 region has the DNA TGTGCCAGCTTTTCGGACGAGGGATCAACTAATGAAAAACTGTTTTTT. Amino acid sequence: CASFSDEGSTNEKLFF.